Each of the 32 T cell receptor beta chains below was sequenced from the same sample in a study of blood T cell repertoires in COVID-19. Libraries were prepared by immunoSEQ multiplex PCR; TCRdb keeps only in-frame clonotypes and omits some of them. The repertoire holds under 100,000 clones, with 90% as singletons. Material for sequencing was peripheral blood. These TCRs come from a man in his forties or fifties with acute or convalescent COVID-19.

This chain connects TRBV6-6 to TRBJ2-7, with 9 positions matching TRBD1. Germline CDR1 MNHNY, CDR2 SVGAGI (reference sequence). Trimming cost V 2 bases and J 6 bases; bases outside gene matches: 2. CDR3 length: 13 amino acids. CDR3 amino acids: CASSYQDRGEQYF. DNA of the CDR3: TGTGCCAGCAGTTACCAGGACAGGGGCGAGCAGTACTTC.

This chain joins TRBV19 and TRBJ2-3, with D maybe TRBD1 (6 bases). V lost 4 bases, J lost 4 bases, and 21 bases lay in between. Germline V CDR1 and CDR2: LNHDA, SQIVND (reference sequence). CDR3 length equals 17 residues. CDR3 coding DNA: TGTGCCAGTAGTACCCCTACCGGCAGGGGATTGGCAGATACGCAGTATTTT. Encoded protein: CASSTPTGRGLADTQYF. Full variable domain (rest looked up from reference TRBV19 and TRBJ2-3): DGGITQSPKYLFRKEGQNVTLSCEQNLNHDAMYWYRQDPGQGLRLIYYSQIVNDFQKGDIAEGYSVSREKKESFPLTVTSAQKNPTAFYLCASSTPTGRGLADTQYFGPGTRLTVL.

The V and J genes are TRBV10-2 and TRBJ2-7, with D hard to call. The CDR3 is 16 amino acids. V lost 3 bases to trimming and J lost 2 bases, with 17 bases between them. Germline CDR1 and CDR2: WSHSY and SAAADI. CDR3 amino acids: CASSERLGSYPYEQYF. The CDR3 nucleotides are TGCGCCAGCAGTGAACGACTTGGCTCCTACCCCTACGAGCAGTACTTC.

The genes are TRBV19 and TRBJ1-5, with TRBD1 identical over 9 bases. Germline CDR1 is LNHDA and CDR2 is SQIVND (reference sequence). After removal of 1 base from V and 7 bases from J, the junction contained 5 bases not matched to a gene. CDR3 length equals 15 residues. CDR3 protein: CASSIGGTGRQPQHF. CDR3 DNA sequence: TGTGCCAGTAGTATAGGGGGGACAGGGAGGCAGCCCCAGCATTTT.

The V call is TRBV6-4, the J call TRBJ1-1; D is unclear. Germline loops: CDR1 MRHNA, CDR2 SNTAGT. The ends were cut back, 0 bases at V and 1 base at J, with 12 bases in the middle. This CDR3 has 16 amino acids. CDR3 DNA sequence: TGTGCCAGCAGTGACTCTCCGGGGAGAGGGAACACTGAAGCTTTCTTT. Translating it yields CASSDSPGRGNTEAFF.

The CDR3 DNA reads as TGTGCCAGCAGCCCGGACACCAAAAACATTCAGTACTTC. Amino acid sequence: CASSPDTKNIQYF. V and J are TRBV7-2 and TRBJ2-4; D is possibly TRBD1 (5 bases). V was pared by 5 bases and J by 2 bases, with 7 bases between. Germline V gives CDR1 SGHTA, CDR2 FQGNSA. This CDR3 has 13 residues.

The rearrangement uses TRBV19 and TRBJ1-2; 10 bases map to TRBD1. CDR3 size: 17 residues. Germline trimming cut 4 bases from V and 5 bases from J; bases unmatched to any gene: 13. CDR1 and CDR2 from the germline V gene are LNHDA and SQIVND (reference sequence). The DNA for the CDR3 is TGTGCCAGTAGTAATCCCCACTCGCCGGGACAGGGGTATGGCTACACCTTC. Residues: CASSNPHSPGQGYGYTF.

In this sample, this clone turned up once. The V and J genes are TRBV7-8 and TRBJ2-3, with D possibly being TRBD1 (6 bases). This CDR3 is 19 amino acids long. Germline CDR1 SGHVS, CDR2 FQNEAQ. V was shortened by 1 base and J by 0 bases, with 20 bases between the two germline ends. The CDR3: CASSLGSNTLGASTDTQYF. CDR3 nucleotide sequence: TGTGCCAGCAGCTTAGGTTCGAACACACTGGGGGCGAGCACAGATACGCAGTATTTT.

For the CDR3, the DNA is TGTGCCAGCAGCAAAGCAGGGACAGCCTGGCCCCCAGAGGGCTACACCTTC. Its translation: CASSKAGTAWPPEGYTF. V is TRBV21-1 and J is TRBJ1-2; the DNA was not compared with TRBD1, the D call given in the table. TRBV21-1 is a pseudogene. The CDR3 extends over 17 amino acids.

V usage is TRBV2 and J usage is TRBJ2-1; 13 nucleotides line up with TRBD2. This CDR3 contains 13 residues. Germline V gene sequence: CDR1 SNHLY, CDR2 FYNNEI. V shed 8 bases, J shed 5 bases, and the junction held 0 bases outside the gene matches. In DNA form, the CDR3 reads TGTGCCAGCGGGACTAGCGGGAACAATGAGCAGTTCTTC. It codes for CASGTSGNNEQFF.

The chain links TRBV5-6 to TRBJ2-7; D remains unclear. The CDR3 sequence is 14 residues long. Trimming cost V 3 bases and J 0 bases, with 10 bases left between them. Germline CDR1 and CDR2: SGHDT and YYEEEE. The DNA of the CDR3 is TGTGCCAGCAGCTCCTCAACAAGCTCCTACGAGCAGTACTTC. Its protein is CASSSSTSSYEQYF.

The rearrangement joins TRBV29-1 to TRBJ1-2; 10 bases are shared with TRBD1. The CDR3 is 13 residues long. V shed 8 bases and J 3 bases; nucleotides not matched to a gene: 6. Per germline, CDR1 SQVTM and CDR2 ANQGSEA. CDR3 region: CSSTDRGDYGYTF. The CDR3 DNA reads as TGCAGCTCCACGGACAGGGGGGACTATGGCTACACCTTC. Filled out from reference TRBV29-1 and TRBJ1-2, the complete variable domain reads SAVISQKPSRDICQRGTSLTIQCQVDSQVTMMFWYRQQPGQSLTLIATANQGSEATYESGFVIDKFPISRPNLTFSTLTVSNMSPEDSSIYLCSSTDRGDYGYTFGSGTRLTVV.

The gene calls are TRBV7-9 and TRBJ1-5; the match to TRBD1 covers 9 bases. Trimming took 5 bases from V and 1 from J; bases not matched to a gene: 3. Germline lookup yields CDR1 SEHNR and CDR2 FQNEAQ (reference sequence). The CDR3 totals 15 residues. The CDR3 nucleotides read TGTGCCAGCAGCCTCGGGACAGGGAGCAATCAGCCCCAGCATTTT. Translation gives CASSLGTGSNQPQHF.

The chain carries TRBV7-2 and TRBJ1-2; a weak D match, TRBD1 (6 bases). Germline V gene data show CDR1 as SGHTA and CDR2 as FQGNSA. Between the trimmed V and J ends, which lost 5 bases and 7 bases, there was a span of 17 bases. The CDR3 covers 14 residues. DNA for the CDR3: TGTGCCAGCAGCCTACAGGGACGGGGAAGTGGCTACACCTTC. This translates into CASSLQGRGSGYTF.

V is TRBV6-6 and J is TRBJ2-5, with 7 bases fitting TRBD1. The CDR3 spans 16 residues. The junction had 13 bases not matched to a gene; V was cut back by 5 bases and J by 4 bases. The germline V gene encodes CDR1 MNHNY and CDR2 SVGAGI (reference sequence). CDR3 DNA: TGTGCCAGCAGTACTATGACAGGGTTGTCGGCAGAGACCCAGTACTTC. It translates to CASSTMTGLSAETQYF.

This chain joins TRBV25-1 and TRBJ2-1; 7 bases are a match to TRBD2. The CDR3 covers 15 residues. The germline V gene has CDR1 MGHDK and CDR2 SYGVNS. Trimming cost V 5 bases and J 8 bases; bases outside gene matches: 12. The CDR3 sequence is CASSNPSGLAYEQFF. In nucleotides, the CDR3 is TGTGCCAGCAGTAACCCTAGCGGCCTTGCCTATGAGCAGTTCTTC.

The chain recombines TRBV19 with TRBJ1-5, with 9 positions matching TRBD1. The germline V gene encodes CDR1 LNHDA and CDR2 SQIVND (reference sequence). There are 18 residues in the CDR3. The J segment lost 0 bases and the V segment lost 0 bases, leaving 6 bases of the junction unmatched. The CDR3 here is CASSIDLSTGGSNQPQHF. CDR3 DNA sequence: TGTGCCAGTAGTATAGATCTATCGACAGGGGGTAGCAATCAGCCCCAGCATTTT.

The chain carries TRBV25-1 and TRBJ1-1; weak D call: TRBD1 (6 bases). The CDR3 is 11 amino acids. The V gene lost 6 bases and the J gene lost 8 bases, with 10 bases spanning the gap. In germline, CDR1 is MGHDK, CDR2 SYGVNS. The CDR3 nucleotides are TGTGCCAGCAGGGACGGGACAGAAGCTTTCTTT. It yields the protein CASRDGTEAFF.

Written as DNA, the CDR3 is TGCGCCAGCAGCTTGGGTCTTGACGAGCAGTACTTC. This codes for CASSLGLDEQYF. V and J are TRBV5-1 and TRBJ2-7, with no clear D. The CDR3 covers 12 residues. Germline values: CDR1 SGHRS, CDR2 YFSETQ. V was cut by 0 bases and J by 5 bases, with 6 bases left in between.

The rearrangement joins TRBV3-1 (or the pseudogene TRBV3-2) to TRBJ2-1, with D unclear. Deletions cut 1 base from V and 2 bases from J, with 6 bases between. Germline loops: CDR1 LGHDT, CDR2 YNNKEL (reference sequence). CDR3 length: 14 amino acids. DNA for the CDR3: TGTGCCAGCAGCCAAGTGGGCCCCTACAATGAGCAGTTCTTC. Amino acid sequence: CASSQVGPYNEQFF.

The chain joins TRBV11-2 to TRBJ2-1; perhaps TRBD2 as D (6 bases). CDR1 SGHAT and CDR2 FQNNGV come from the germline V gene. V lost 5 bases, J lost 2 bases, and 13 bases lay in between. This CDR3 comprises 15 residues. CDR3 sequence reads: CASSRRTGAYNEQFF. The CDR3 DNA follows: TGTGCCAGCAGCCGCCGAACGGGAGCCTACAATGAGCAGTTCTTC.

The CDR3 region is CASSEGGGGTLTTNEKLFF. The CDR3 nucleotides are TGTGCCAGCAGTGAGGGGGGGGGAGGAACGCTCACAACTAATGAAAAACTGTTTTTT. V gene TRBV6-1 combines with J gene TRBJ1-4, with a tentative D call TRBD1 (5 bases). Trimming cost V 3 bases and J 0 bases, with 20 bases left between them. CDR3 length: 19 amino acids. The V gene's germline CDR1 is MNHNS and CDR2 SASEGT.

The chain has TRBV19 and TRBJ1-3; no reliable D call. The V gene's germline CDR1 is LNHDA and CDR2 SQIVND (reference sequence). The CDR3 sequence is 12 residues long. Deletions cut 6 bases from V and 2 bases from J, with 5 bases between. The CDR3: CASRRTGNTIYF. The CDR3 DNA reads TGTGCCAGTAGGCGCACTGGAAACACCATATATTTT.

The V and J genes are TRBV5-1 and TRBJ1-3; D is undetermined. CDR1 is SGHRS, CDR2 YFSETQ, per germline. Trimming stripped 0 bases from V and 0 bases from J, with 10 bases between. The CDR3 spans 16 residues. The CDR3 DNA reads TGCGCCAGCAGCTTGGGAGGTCCGGACTCTGGAAACACCATATATTTT. As protein: CASSLGGPDSGNTIYF.

This chain links TRBV7-9 with TRBJ1-5, with 8 bases that match TRBD1. The junction had 5 bases not matched to a gene; V was cut back by 11 bases and J by 2 bases. The V gene's germline CDR1 is SEHNR and CDR2 FQNEAQ (reference sequence). This CDR3 has 13 residues. This CDR3 is CACQQGGNQPQHF. The DNA for the CDR3 is TGTGCCTGTCAACAGGGGGGCAATCAGCCCCAGCATTTT.

V gene TRBV28 combines with J gene TRBJ1-2; D remains ambiguous. The CDR3 is 13 residues long. The germline V and J ends were trimmed by 4 bases and 8 bases, with 14 bases remaining between them. Germline V CDR1 and CDR2: MDHEN, SYDVKM. CDR3 bases: TGTGCCAGCAGTTCTGCCGAGCCTAAGGGCTACACCTTC. Translated: CASSSAEPKGYTF.

The chain employs TRBV6-5 and TRBJ2-7; TRBD1 might be the D (5 bases). Trimming shortened V by 5 bases and J by 1 base, and 9 bases separated the two germline ends. Germline V gene lookup returns CDR1 MNHEY and CDR2 SVGAGI. CDR3 length equals 13 residues. This CDR3 is CASSKGPSYEQYF. Written as DNA, the CDR3 is TGTGCCAGCAGTAAGGGGCCGTCCTACGAGCAGTACTTC.

V and J are TRBV5-4 and TRBJ2-5; possibly TRBD1 for D (5 bases). Germline V lookup: CDR1 SGHNT, CDR2 YYREEE (reference sequence). The germline V and J ends were trimmed by 4 bases and 5 bases, with 15 bases remaining between them. CDR3 length: 14 residues. The CDR3 DNA reads as TGTGCCAGCAGCCTATCAGTAGGGGCGGAGACCCAGTACTTC. It codes for CASSLSVGAETQYF.

The V gene is TRBV2, the J gene TRBJ2-3; maybe TRBD2 (5 bases). The V and J ends lost 7 bases and 0 bases respectively, with 11 bases between them. The CDR3 has 14 amino acids. Germline assignment: CDR1 SNHLY and CDR2 FYNNEI. The CDR3 sequence: CASKALASTDTQYF. The CDR3 DNA sequence: TGTGCCAGCAAAGCGCTAGCTAGCACAGATACGCAGTATTTT.

V is TRBV19 and J is TRBJ2-1; 10 bases map to TRBD1. Germline V lookup: CDR1 LNHDA, CDR2 SQIVND (reference sequence). V gave up 3 bases and J gave up 8 bases; unmatched junction bases: 7. This CDR3 has 15 amino acids. The CDR3 loop is CASSITGTGEDEQFF. The CDR3 DNA reads TGTGCCAGTAGTATCACCGGGACAGGGGAGGATGAGCAGTTCTTC.

J is TRBJ2-1 and V is TRBV4-1; 7 nucleotides match TRBD2. The V gene's germline CDR1 is MGHRA and CDR2 YSYEKL. The CDR3 is 17 amino acids. After removal of 0 bases from V and 0 bases from J, the junction contained 5 bases not matched to a gene. CDR3 bases: TGCGCCAGCAGCCAAGAATACGGCGGGAGCTCCTACAATGAGCAGTTCTTC. This gives the protein CASSQEYGGSSYNEQFF.

The rearrangement uses TRBV6-2 or TRBV6-3 and TRBJ2-3; maybe TRBD1 (6 bases). CDR3 length equals 16 residues. V lost 4 bases and J 0 bases, leaving 14 bases between the germline ends. Germline V gene sequence: CDR1 MNHEY, CDR2 SVGEGT. The CDR3 region is CASSFSTGTSTDTQYF. CDR3 sequence (DNA): TGTGCCAGCAGTTTCTCAACAGGGACCAGCACAGATACGCAGTATTTT.